The rows below give T cell receptor beta chains drawn from one sample of a study of human T cells and chemical hapten exposure. TCRdb used MiXCR to reprocess the RACE reads, holding one entry per CDR3 protein. The table records 300,000 to 400,000 distinct CDR3 sequences, about 7% of them present only once. The sample here was whole blood, taken in connection with sensitization to the hapten diphenylcyclopropenone (DPC). The receptors stem from a woman under 30 with alopecia areata. Some clones in this sample may be carry-over from other donors' samples. The CDR3 runs from the conserved cysteine through the conserved F or W. The D gene is left open where the match is weak. For some rows the clone size is stated as once, few or many, or as a class when expanded; others skip it.

J gene,V gene,D gene,clone size,CDR3 DNA,CDR3 protein
TRBJ2-7,TRBV9,TRBD2,few,TGTGCCAGCAGCCCCCGGGGGTCCGGGGGGATTTACGAGCAGTACTTC,CASSPRGSGGIYEQYF
TRBJ2-2,TRBV24-1,.,.,TGTGCCACCAGTGATCAACAGGGAGGCGCGAACACCGGGGAGCTGTTTTTT,CATSDQQGGANTGELFF
TRBJ1-2,TRBV3-1,.,many,TGTGCCAGCAGGGCTACAGAAAACTATGGCTACACCTTC,CASRATENYGYTF
TRBJ2-4,TRBV6-1,.,.,TGTGCCAGCAGTGTTAGGGGGGCCAAAAACATTCAGTACTTC,CASSVRGAKNIQYF
TRBJ2-3,TRBV12-3/TRBV12-4,TRBD2,many,TGTGCCAGCAGTTTGGGGGTAGCGGGGGGCATCGATACGCAGTATTTT,CASSLGVAGGIDTQYF
TRBJ1-6,TRBV6-6,.,many,TGTGCCAGCAGTTACGACACAGGGCGTGGTGGACCCCTCCACTTT,CASSYDTGRGGPLHF
TRBJ1-5,TRBV28,TRBD1,many,TGTGCCAGCAGGCGGACAGGGACTACCAATCAGCCCCAGCATTTT,CASRRTGTTNQPQHF
TRBJ1-1,TRBV12-3/TRBV12-4,.,many,TGTGCCAGCAGCGCCAGAATAAACACTGAAGCTTTCTTT,CASSARINTEAFF
TRBJ1-3,TRBV7-7,.,many,TGTGCTAGCAGCCCACGGCATGGAAACACCATATATTTT,CASSPRHGNTIYF
TRBJ2-7,TRBV2,.,many,TGTGCCAGCGAGGGTCGGGGCGAAGAGCAGTACTTC,CASEGRGEEQYF
TRBJ2-7,TRBV27,.,few,TGTGCCAGCAGTTCCACAGGGTACTACGAGCAGTACTTC,CASSSTGYYEQYF
TRBJ1-2,TRBV5-4,.,.,TGTGCCAGCAGCCGCGGGGGACCTAACTATGGCTACACCTTC,CASSRGGPNYGYTF
TRBJ1-1,TRBV6-1,.,.,TGTGCCAGCAGTGAATTGGGTATGGAAGCTTTCTTT,CASSELGMEAFF
TRBJ2-5,TRBV28,.,.,TGTGCCAGCAGTTCCCGGATGGGGGAGACCCAGTACTTC,CASSSRMGETQYF
TRBJ1-1,TRBV11-2,.,few,TGTGCCAGCAGCGCAGGGTTTGGGGCGAACACTGAAGCTTTCTTT,CASSAGFGANTEAFF
TRBJ1-1,TRBV7-6,TRBD1,.,TGTGCCAGCAGCGACGGGACAGGGTATGAAGCTTTCTTT,CASSDGTGYEAFF
TRBJ2-6,TRBV7-2,.,many,TGTGCCAGCAGCTTACTCCACCCTGGGGCCAACGTCCTGACTTTC,CASSLLHPGANVLTF
TRBJ1-3,TRBV4-3,.,.,TGCGCCAGCAGCCACCTAGTCGACAAACTTGGAAACACCATATATTTT,CASSHLVDKLGNTIYF
TRBJ1-6,TRBV3-1,.,.,TGTGCCAGCAGTCAGGGCTATGGTAATTCACCCCTCCACTTT,CASSQGYGNSPLHF
TRBJ2-1,TRBV5-5,.,.,TGTGCCAGCAGCTTGTATCAACCACCCGTCGATGAGCAGTTCTTC,CASSLYQPPVDEQFF
TRBJ2-3,TRBV3-1,.,few,TGTGCCAGCAGCCAAGAAACGGGGACAGATACGCAGTATTTT,CASSQETGTDTQYF
TRBJ1-1,TRBV27,.,few,TGTGCCAGCAGTTACGGGATACCGAACACTGAAGCTTTCTTT,CASSYGIPNTEAFF
TRBJ1-2,TRBV18,.,few,TGTGCCAGCTCACCCGGGACGGAGTCTTATGGCTACACCTTC,CASSPGTESYGYTF
TRBJ2-5,TRBV7-9,.,few,TGTGCCAGCAGCGTCTACCGGGACATCCAAGAGACCCAGTACTTC,CASSVYRDIQETQYF
TRBJ1-3,TRBV28,.,many,TGTGCCAGCAGTTTGAGCCTGAACTCTGGAAACACCATATATTTT,CASSLSLNSGNTIYF
TRBJ1-2,TRBV24-1,.,.,TGTGCCACCAGTGATTCTCCGATAATCTCCTCCCCCCGCTATGGCTACACCTTC,CATSDSPIISSPRYGYTF
TRBJ1-2,TRBV27,.,.,TGTGCAACCAGCAGTTTAGAATTTGTATGGTCCAGGGGAGAATATGGCTACACCTTC,CATSSLEFVWSRGEYGYTF
TRBJ1-5,TRBV6-2/TRBV6-3,.,few,TGTGCCAGCAGGTCGGACGGGACTAATCAGCCCCAGCATTTT,CASRSDGTNQPQHF
TRBJ1-1,TRBV24-1,TRBD1,.,TGTGCCACCCAGGACAGGGGCGGACTCGAAGCTTTCTTT,CATQDRGGLEAFF
TRBJ2-7,TRBV4-3,.,.,TGCGCCAGCAGCCAAGGCTTAAACGGGGCCTACGAGCAGTACTTC,CASSQGLNGAYEQYF
TRBJ2-3,TRBV6-1,.,few,TGTGCCAGCAGTCCCTACAGGGTTAGCACAGATACGCAGTATTTT,CASSPYRVSTDTQYF
TRBJ1-6,TRBV20-1,.,.,TGCAGTGCCGTCTCACGATTTGGAGATAATTCACCCCTCCACTTT,CSAVSRFGDNSPLHF
TRBJ2-5,TRBV28,TRBD2,many,TGTGCCAGCAGTTTACGACTAGCAGAAGAGACCCAGTACTTC,CASSLRLAEETQYF
TRBJ1-2,TRBV7-2,.,.,TGTGCCAGCAGCCTGGGACTGCACAGACTTTATGGCTACACCTTC,CASSLGLHRLYGYTF
TRBJ2-6,TRBV14,.,few,TGTGCCAGCTCTATATTCTCTGGGGCCAACGTCCTGACTTTC,CASSIFSGANVLTF
TRBJ2-7,TRBV12-3/TRBV12-4,.,many,TGTGCCAGCAGTTGGGGGACTTACGAGCAGTACTTC,CASSWGTYEQYF
TRBJ1-4,TRBV29-1,TRBD1,.,TGCAGCGCACACGGGACAGGGGATGAAAAACTGTTTTTT,CSAHGTGDEKLFF
TRBJ2-1,TRBV7-3,.,few,TGTGCCAGCAAATGGGTCAGCTCCTACAATGAGCAGTTCTTC,CASKWVSSYNEQFF
TRBJ1-2,TRBV28,.,few,TGTGCCAGCAGTTTTTCCAAGCTTAACTATGGCTACACCTTC,CASSFSKLNYGYTF
TRBJ2-3,TRBV7-2,.,.,TGTGCCAGCAGCGCGGGGATTAGCACAGATACGCATTATTTT,CASSAGISTDTHYF
TRBJ2-1,TRBV6-5,TRBD2,many,TGTGCCAGCAGTTACGATGGCGGGGGGGGCCGGGAGCAGTTCTTC,CASSYDGGGGREQFF
TRBJ2-1,TRBV6-1,.,many,TGTGCCAGCAGTGAAGGGACGTCCCGGGGTGAGCAGTTCTTC,CASSEGTSRGEQFF
TRBJ1-1,TRBV7-8,.,many,TGTGCCAGCAGCCCACCGGTGGGTCGCACTGAAGCTTTCTTT,CASSPPVGRTEAFF
TRBJ1-1,TRBV6-2/TRBV6-3,.,.,TGTGCCAGCAGTTCTCCTGGGCTTCTACTCGAAGCTTTCTTT,CASSSPGLLLEAFF
TRBJ2-3,TRBV7-9,TRBD2,many,TGTGCCAGCACGCACGGGAGGGAAACTAGCACAGATACGCAGTATTTT,CASTHGRETSTDTQYF
TRBJ2-1,TRBV27,TRBD2,.,TGTGCCAGCAGTTTACAGGTACTAGCGGGGAAACATGAGCAGTTCTTC,CASSLQVLAGKHEQFF
TRBJ1-4,TRBV25-1,.,.,TGTGCCAGCAGTGAATCGATCCGACACGGGAGGAATGAAAAACTGTTTTTT,CASSESIRHGRNEKLFF